This T cell receptor beta chain comes out of a study of T cell responses to AZD1222 COVID-19 vaccine. General observations from the study: It should be noted that donors were predominantly white British and more often female, and clonal diversity was possibly underestimated.

This CDR3 contains 13 residues. In germline, CDR1 is SGHNT, CDR2 YYREEE (reference sequence). The V end was cut by 0 bases, the J end by 8 bases, with 9 bases between. Regarding this clone: The antigen is not known.

Data came from immunoSEQ multiplex PCR; TCRdb stores just in-frame clones and leaves some out. This sample yields under 150,000 clones, of which 70% to 90% are seen a single time; approximately 2.4% belongs to the top ten. The chain employs TRBV5-4 and TRBJ2-1; D remains unclear. The sequences come from peripheral blood, collected on day 0 of AZD1222 vaccination. The sequence came from an adult in good health. Here the CDR3 DNA reads TGTGCCAGCAGCTTGGGGCAGCGCGATGAGCAGTTCTTC. Translating gives CASSLGQRDEQFF.